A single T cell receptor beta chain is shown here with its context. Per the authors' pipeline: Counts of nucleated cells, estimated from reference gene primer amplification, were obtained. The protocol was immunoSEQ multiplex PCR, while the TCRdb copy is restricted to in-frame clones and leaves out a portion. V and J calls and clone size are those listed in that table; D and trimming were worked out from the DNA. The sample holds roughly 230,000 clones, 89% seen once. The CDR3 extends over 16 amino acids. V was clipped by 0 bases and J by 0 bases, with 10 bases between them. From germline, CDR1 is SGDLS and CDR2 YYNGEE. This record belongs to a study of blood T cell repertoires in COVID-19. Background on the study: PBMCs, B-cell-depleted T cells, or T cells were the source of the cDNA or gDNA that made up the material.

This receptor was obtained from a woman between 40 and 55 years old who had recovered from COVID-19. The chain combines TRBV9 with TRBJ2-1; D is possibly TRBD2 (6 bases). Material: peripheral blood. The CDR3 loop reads CASSVDPAGSYNEQFF. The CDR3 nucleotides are TGTGCCAGCAGCGTAGACCCAGCGGGCTCCTACAATGAGCAGTTCTTC.